Listed here are 8 T cell receptor beta chains from one sample, sequenced in a study of a mutant IDH1 vaccine in newly diagnosed glioma. These receptors have no identified antigens. The assay was immunoSEQ multiplex PCR, and TCRdb's table has in-frame clones only and misses some. The sample lists roughly 30,000 clones; about four fifths were seen once. Noted time point: week 35, safety follow-up. Topical imiquimod was applied with each vaccine dose, which held 300 ug of mutant IDH1 20-mer peptide. Material: PBMCs, obtained from a glioma patient whose treatment included an IDH1 peptide vaccine. All receptors derive from a man aged 25-45 years with glioma.

The chain recombines TRBV10-3 with TRBJ2-7; D is possibly TRBD2 (6 bases). The CDR3 contains 15 residues. V lost 6 bases and J lost 1, with 16 bases in between. The germline V gene encodes CDR1 ENHRY and CDR2 SYGVKD. The DNA of the CDR3 is TGTGCCATCAGAGTGACGCGCGGAGGGTCCTACGAGCAGTACTTC. It specifies CAIRVTRGGSYEQYF.

V usage is TRBV5-4 and J usage is TRBJ2-3; D assignment may be TRBD1 or TRBD2 (5 bases each). Trimming cost V 7 bases and J 1 base, with 13 bases left between them. Germline V gene data show CDR1 as SGHNT and CDR2 as YYREEE (reference sequence). This CDR3 has 14 residues. The CDR3 DNA follows: TGTGCCAGCTCCTACTGGGACGGCACAGATACGCAGTATTTT. It specifies CASSYWDGTDTQYF. Full variable domain (missing parts from reference TRBV5-4 and TRBJ2-3): ETGVTQSPTHLIKTRGQQVTLRCSSQSGHNTVSWYQQALGQGPQFIFQYYREEENGRGNFPPRFSGLQFPNYSSELNVNALELDDSALYLCASSYWDGTDTQYFGPGTRLTVL.

J is TRBJ2-7 and V is TRBV19; D is possibly TRBD1 or TRBD2 (5 bases each). Germline assignment: CDR1 LNHDA and CDR2 SQIVND (reference sequence). CDR3 length: 13 amino acids. Between the trimmed V and J ends, which lost 5 bases and 0 bases, there was a span of 8 bases. CDR3 sequence: CASSVGASYEQYF. The CDR3, as DNA: TGTGCCAGTAGTGTCGGGGCCTCCTACGAGCAGTACTTC. Full variable domain (rest looked up from reference TRBV19 and TRBJ2-7): DGGITQSPKYLFRKEGQNVTLSCEQNLNHDAMYWYRQDPGQGLRLIYYSQIVNDFQKGDIAEGYSVSREKKESFPLTVTSAQKNPTAFYLCASSVGASYEQYFGPGTRLTVT.

J is TRBJ1-1 and V is TRBV9, with D tentatively TRBD1 (6 bases). Trimming pared 0 bases from V and 0 bases from J, leaving 9 bases between. Germline CDR1 SGDLS, CDR2 YYNGEE. CDR3 size: 15 residues. CDR3 in DNA: TGTGCCAGCAGCGTAGATGGGACACTGAACACTGAAGCTTTCTTT. It translates to CASSVDGTLNTEAFF.

The chain joins TRBV30 to TRBJ1-2, with 8 bases identical to TRBD1. V was pared by 7 bases and J by 0 bases, with 13 bases of the junction left unmatched. Germline V gene sequence: CDR1 GTSNPN, CDR2 SVGIG (reference sequence). CDR3 size: 16 residues. The CDR3 nucleotides read TGTGCCTACCTACGACAGGGGATGAGGACTAACTATGGCTACACCTTC. Its protein is CAYLRQGMRTNYGYTF. Variable domain in full (rest from reference TRBV30 and TRBJ1-2): SQTIHQWPATLVQPVGSPLSLECTVEGTSNPNLYWYRQAAGRGLQLLFYSVGIGQISSEVPQNLSASRPQDRQFILSSKKLLLSDSGFYLCAYLRQGMRTNYGYTFGSGTRLTVV.

CDR3 residues: CASSPRLQGPGYTF. The CDR3, as DNA: TGTGCCAGCAGCCCCCGCCTACAGGGGCCTGGCTACACCTTC. This sequence joins TRBV14 and TRBJ1-2; TRBD1 matches at 7 bases. The CDR3 is 14 amino acids. V shed 4 bases and J 7 bases; nucleotides not matched to a gene: 9. CDR1 SGHDN and CDR2 FVKESK come from the germline V gene.

The chain recombines TRBV4-1 with TRBJ1-2, with 7 bases matching TRBD1. Germline V gene sequence: CDR1 MGHRA, CDR2 YSYEKL. The CDR3 loop spans 13 amino acids. V shed 3 bases and J 8 bases; nucleotides not matched to a gene: 6. The CDR3 spells CASSQGDRVGYTF. CDR3 coding DNA: TGCGCCAGCAGCCAGGGAGACAGGGTGGGCTACACCTTC.

The CDR3 bases are TGTGCCAGCAGCTTGGGGCTTGCAACTAATGAAAAACTGTTTTTT. This translates into CASSLGLATNEKLFF. The V call is TRBV5-4, the J call TRBJ1-4; no reliable D call. Germline V gene sequence: CDR1 SGHNT, CDR2 YYREEE (reference sequence). V lost 0 bases and J 0 bases, leaving 6 bases between the germline ends. The CDR3 length is 15 residues.